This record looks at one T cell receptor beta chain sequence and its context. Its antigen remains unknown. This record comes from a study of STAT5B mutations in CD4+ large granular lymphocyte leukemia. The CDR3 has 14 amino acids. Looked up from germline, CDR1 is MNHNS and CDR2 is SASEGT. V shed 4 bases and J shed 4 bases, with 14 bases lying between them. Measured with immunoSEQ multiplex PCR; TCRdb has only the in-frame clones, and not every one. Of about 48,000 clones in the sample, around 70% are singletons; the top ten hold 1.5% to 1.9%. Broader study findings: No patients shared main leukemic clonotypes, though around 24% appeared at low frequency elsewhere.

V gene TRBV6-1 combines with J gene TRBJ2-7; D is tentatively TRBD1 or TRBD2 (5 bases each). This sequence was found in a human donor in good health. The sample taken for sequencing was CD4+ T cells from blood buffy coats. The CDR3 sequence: CASSGDLQQYEQYV. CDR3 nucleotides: TGTGCCAGCAGTGGGGACCTCCAACAATACGAGCAGTACGTC.